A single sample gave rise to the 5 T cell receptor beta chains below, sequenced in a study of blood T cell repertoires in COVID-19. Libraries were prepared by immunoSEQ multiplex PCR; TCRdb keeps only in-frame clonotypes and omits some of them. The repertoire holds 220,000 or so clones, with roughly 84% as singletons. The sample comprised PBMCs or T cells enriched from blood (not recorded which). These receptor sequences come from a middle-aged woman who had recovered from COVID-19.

CDR3 region: CASSPYRHRGYEQYF. The CDR3 DNA reads as TGTGCCAGCAGTCCATATCGCCACAGGGGTTACGAGCAGTACTTC. The rearrangement uses TRBV28 and TRBJ2-7; TRBD1 agrees at 7 bases. This CDR3 has 15 residues. V dropped 5 bases and J dropped 4; count of bases not matched to a gene: 11. Germline V gene lookup returns CDR1 MDHEN and CDR2 SYDVKM.

This CDR3 is CASSLPGGGYGYTF. DNA of the CDR3: TGTGCCAGCAGCCTCCCGGGGGGTGGCTATGGCTACACCTTC. The V gene is TRBV9, the J gene TRBJ1-2; D may be TRBD1 (5 bases). CDR3 size: 14 residues. V was shortened by 4 bases and J by 4 bases, with 14 bases between the two germline ends. Germline-derived CDR1 and CDR2 are SGDLS and YYNGEE.

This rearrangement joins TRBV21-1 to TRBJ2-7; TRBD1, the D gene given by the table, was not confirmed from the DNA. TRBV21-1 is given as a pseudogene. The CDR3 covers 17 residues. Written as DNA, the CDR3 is TGTGCCAGCAGCCCTCTGCTCGGACAGCCAGACTCCTACGAGCAGTACGTC. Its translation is CASSPLLGQPDSYEQYV.

CDR3: CSHLDRGLNNEQFF. For the CDR3, the DNA is TGCAGTCATTTGGACAGGGGGCTAAACAATGAGCAGTTCTTC. This chain connects TRBV29-1 to TRBJ2-1; 11 positions agree with TRBD1. CDR1 and CDR2 (germline): SQVTM, ANQGSEA. CDR3 length: 14 amino acids.

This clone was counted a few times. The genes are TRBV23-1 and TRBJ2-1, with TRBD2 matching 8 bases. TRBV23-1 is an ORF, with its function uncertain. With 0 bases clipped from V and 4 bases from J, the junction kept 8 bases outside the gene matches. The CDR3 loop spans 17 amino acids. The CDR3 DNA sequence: TGCGCCAGCAGTCAATCGGGGCTAGCGGGTACTTACAATGAGCAGTTCTTC. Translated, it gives CASSQSGLAGTYNEQFF.